In this sample, the clone carrying this TCR beta chain turned up many times. Antigen unknown. Researchers used genomic DNA as the template to profile TCR beta VDJ and CDR3. MiXCR, run by TCRdb on the reads, gives a single entry per CDR3 protein. The sample yields 130,000 or so distinct CDR3 sequences, approximately 50% seen once. V lost 6 bases to trimming and J lost 14 bases, with 11 bases between them. Germline assignment: CDR1 SGHVS and CDR2 FNYEAQ. This CDR3 region has 10 residues. Before being chosen for sequencing, patients had shown CD8+CD57+ cell expansion by flow cytometry. Sampling of blood occurred while the patients had still received no therapy. The sample is drawn from a study of CD8+CD57+ T cells in acquired aplastic anemia. Whole-study context: Yields of DNA that came from sorted CD4+ and CD8+ cells averaged 3.2 ug. Study-level findings and limits: Significant differences in CD8+ Simpson's diversity were not observed between patients and controls.

The clonotype was recovered from a human donor with aplastic anemia. Sequenced input: sorted CD4+, CD8+, or CD8+CD57+ T cells (not recorded which) from PBMCs. The chain carries TRBV7-6 and TRBJ2-1; perhaps TRBD1 as D (5 bases). CDR3 sequence: CASSGARKFF. CDR3 nucleotides: TGTGCCAGCAGTGGGGCTCGGAAGTTCTTC.